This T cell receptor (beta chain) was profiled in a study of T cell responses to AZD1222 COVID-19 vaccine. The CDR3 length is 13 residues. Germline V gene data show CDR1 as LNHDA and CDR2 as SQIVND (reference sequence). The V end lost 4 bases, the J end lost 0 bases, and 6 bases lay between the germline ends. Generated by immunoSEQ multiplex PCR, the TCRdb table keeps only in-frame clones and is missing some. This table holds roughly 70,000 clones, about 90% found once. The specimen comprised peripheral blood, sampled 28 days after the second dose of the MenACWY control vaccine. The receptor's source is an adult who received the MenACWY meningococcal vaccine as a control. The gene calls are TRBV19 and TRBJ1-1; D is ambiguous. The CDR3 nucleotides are TGTGCCAGTAGTACTTCGCTGAACACTGAAGCTTTCTTT. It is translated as CASSTSLNTEAFF.